A single sample gave rise to the 11 T cell receptor beta chains below, sequenced in a study of response to subunit inactivated influenza vaccine. TCRdb fed the RT-PCR reads into MiXCR, producing one record per CDR3 protein. The data contain about 520,000 distinct CDR3 sequences, 6% to 9% of them singletons. The sample consisted of PBMCs from blood, taken roughly 24 months after vaccination. The origin of the receptors is a man aged 45-69 years who received an inactivated influenza vaccine.

On this clonotype: This may come from a read error, since a much larger clone is one base off. The chain has TRBV24-1 and TRBJ2-1, with D perhaps TRBD2 (5 bases). Germline V CDR1 and CDR2: KGHDR, SFDVKD. There are 15 residues in the CDR3. Trimming shortened V by 0 bases and J by 8 bases, and 13 bases separated the two germline ends. The CDR3 loop is CATSDLMGAVDEQFF. CDR3 bases: TGTGCCACCAGTGATTTGATGGGAGCGGTCGATGAGCAGTTCTTC.

The chain carries TRBV5-1 and TRBJ2-5, with D possibly being TRBD2 (5 bases). The CDR3 is 16 amino acids. V lost 3 bases and J 5 bases, leaving 20 bases between the germline ends. Germline assignment: CDR1 SGHRS and CDR2 YFSETQ. This CDR3 is CASSSEGRAGGETQYF. As DNA, the CDR3 is TGCGCCAGCAGCTCCGAAGGGCGGGCAGGCGGGGAGACCCAGTACTTC.

The chain uses TRBV12-3 or TRBV12-4 and TRBJ2-1; possible D gene TRBD2, 5 bases. V gave up 3 bases and J gave up 7 bases, with 13 bases separating them. CDR3 length: 14 residues. The CDR3 nucleotides are TGTGCCAGCAGTTTCTCTAGGAGGCAAAATGAGCAGTTCTTC. Translated: CASSFSRRQNEQFF.

This clonotype has ten or more counts. This chain uses TRBV28 with TRBJ2-1; D unclear. Trimming left V 2 bases short and J 8 bases short, with 10 bases between. The CDR3 is 13 amino acids. Germline V gene lookup returns CDR1 MDHEN and CDR2 SYDVKM. The CDR3 spells CASSLPSGDEQFF. DNA of the CDR3: TGTGCCAGCAGTTTACCAAGTGGTGATGAGCAGTTCTTC.

This clonotype was observed a handful of times. This chain joins TRBV5-1 and TRBJ2-1, with D unclear. The CDR3 is made up of 12 amino acids. Trimming pared 4 bases from V and 10 bases from J, leaving 12 bases between. In germline, CDR1 is SGHRS, CDR2 YFSETQ. The DNA for the CDR3 is TGCGCCAGCAGCCATGTACCCGGAGAGCAGTTCTTC. Protein: CASSHVPGEQFF.

This clonotype was detected ten times or more. This rearrangement joins TRBV12-3 or TRBV12-4 to TRBJ2-1, with D possibly being TRBD1 (6 bases). V was shortened by 6 bases and J by 3 bases, with 9 bases between the two germline ends. CDR3 size: 13 residues. CDR3 loop: CASRRDIYNEQFF. In nucleotides, the CDR3 is TGTGCCAGCAGACGGGACATCTACAATGAGCAGTTCTTC.

The chain carries TRBV20-1 and TRBJ2-5, with 11 bases aligning to TRBD1. Germline V gives CDR1 DFQATT, CDR2 SNEGSKA (reference sequence). CDR3 length: 17 amino acids. J lost 1 base, V lost 3 bases, and 10 bases had no gene match. The CDR3 DNA is TGCAGTGCTAGGGCCTTAGGGGGACAGGGGGTCCAAGAGACCCAGTACTTC. This codes for CSARALGGQGVQETQYF.

The chain is built from TRBV12-3 or TRBV12-4 and TRBJ2-7, with D perhaps TRBD2 (5 bases). The CDR3 consists of 14 residues. With 8 bases removed from V and 5 bases from J, the gap between germline ends came to 19 bases. The CDR3 nucleotides read TGTGCCAGCGGCCGGAGGCAGGTTTACGACGAGCAGTACTTC. This encodes CASGRRQVYDEQYF.

J is TRBJ2-7 and V is TRBV13; D unresolved. The CDR3 extends over 14 amino acids. The germline gives CDR1 PRHDT, CDR2 FYEKMQ (reference sequence). The germline V and J ends were trimmed by 5 bases and 1 base, with 12 bases remaining between them. The CDR3 DNA sequence: TGTGCCAGCAGCCTGAGCCCTAAGTCCTACGAGCAGTACTTC. As protein: CASSLSPKSYEQYF.

This rearrangement joins TRBV6-2 or TRBV6-3 to TRBJ1-2; 8 bases match TRBD1. The CDR3 sequence is 15 residues long. Germline CDR1 reads MNHEY; CDR2 reads SVGEGT. The ends lost 6 bases at V and 0 bases at J; junction bases unmatched: 6. For the CDR3, the DNA is TGTGCCAGCAGGCCGACAGGGGCGTCTAACTATGGCTACACCTTC. Its protein is CASRPTGASNYGYTF.

The chain joins TRBV27 to TRBJ2-3, with D possibly TRBD1 on 5 matching bases. The germline V gene has CDR1 MNHEY and CDR2 SMNVEV (reference sequence). Trimming shortened V by 6 bases and J by 5 bases, and 15 bases separated the two germline ends. The CDR3 runs 14 residues. The CDR3 is CASSTTDILDTQYF. In DNA form, the CDR3 reads TGTGCCAGCAGCACGACAGATATATTAGATACGCAGTATTTT.